The present entry profiles one T cell receptor beta chain with its context. Its antigen is unknown. The PCR ran on 60 Vbeta and 13 Jbeta primers. The data were produced by immunoSEQ multiplex PCR, yet TCRdb's version contains in-frame clones alone and is incomplete. This table holds tens of thousands of clones, roughly four fifths found once. CDR1 is MDHEN and CDR2 is SYDVKM in the germline V gene. The CDR3 totals 14 residues. V was pared by 1 base and J by 7 bases, with 7 bases of the junction left unmatched. Those who donated were healthy bone marrow donors. The data are from a study of cytomegalovirus exposure and HLA in healthy donors. Study-level points and caveats: Sequencing depth roughly uniform across donors was assumed in presence/absence analyses. Researchers counted roughly 160 TCR beta chains as cytomegalovirus-associated.

Sequencing input: PBMCs. This chain links TRBV28 with TRBJ2-7; 7 bases are a match to TRBD2. This receptor was taken from a man between 18 and 29 years old in good health and CMV-seronegative. CDR3 DNA: TGTGCCAGCAGTTTATTGGCGGGAGACGGGGAGCAGTACTTC. Its protein is CASSLLAGDGEQYF.